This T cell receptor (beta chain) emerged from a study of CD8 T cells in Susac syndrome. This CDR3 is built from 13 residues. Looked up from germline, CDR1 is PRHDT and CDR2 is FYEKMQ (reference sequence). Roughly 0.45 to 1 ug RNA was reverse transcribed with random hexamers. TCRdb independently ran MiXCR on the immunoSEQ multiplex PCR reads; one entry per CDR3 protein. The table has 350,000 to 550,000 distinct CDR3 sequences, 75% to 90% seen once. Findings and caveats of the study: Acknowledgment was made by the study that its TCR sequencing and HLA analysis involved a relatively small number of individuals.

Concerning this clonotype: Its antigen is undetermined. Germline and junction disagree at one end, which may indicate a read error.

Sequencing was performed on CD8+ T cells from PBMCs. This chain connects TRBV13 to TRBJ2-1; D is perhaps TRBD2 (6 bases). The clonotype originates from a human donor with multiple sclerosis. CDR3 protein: CAGSPGTYNEQFF. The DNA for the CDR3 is TGTGCCGGCAGCCCAGGGACTTACAATGAGCAGTTCTTC.